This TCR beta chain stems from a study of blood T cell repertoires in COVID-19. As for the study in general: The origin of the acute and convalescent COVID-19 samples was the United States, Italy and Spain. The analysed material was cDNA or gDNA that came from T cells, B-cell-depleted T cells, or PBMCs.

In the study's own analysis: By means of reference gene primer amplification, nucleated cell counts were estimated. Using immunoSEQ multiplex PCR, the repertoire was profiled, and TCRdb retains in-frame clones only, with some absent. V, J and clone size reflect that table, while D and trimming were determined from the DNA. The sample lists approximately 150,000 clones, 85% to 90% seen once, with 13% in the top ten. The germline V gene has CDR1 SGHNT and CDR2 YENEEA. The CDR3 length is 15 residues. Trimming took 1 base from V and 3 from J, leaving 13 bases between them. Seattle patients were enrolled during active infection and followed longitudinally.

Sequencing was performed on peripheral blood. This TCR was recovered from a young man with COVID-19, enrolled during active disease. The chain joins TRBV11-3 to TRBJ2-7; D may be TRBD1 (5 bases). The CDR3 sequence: CASSLAGSLLYEQYF. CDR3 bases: TGTGCCAGCAGCTTAGCAGGGTCTCTCCTCTACGAGCAGTACTTC.